A selection of T cell receptor beta chains follows, all from one sample in a study of the immune and genomic landscape of osteosarcoma. Here immunoSEQ multiplex PCR was the method, and the copy in TCRdb shows in-frame clones only, minus some. This table has about 230 clones, more than 65% appearing once. Sequences were obtained from metastatic tumor tissue from the scapula. The source is a girl aged 10-17 years with osteosarcoma. Both conserved end residues are part of each CDR3. A D gene is named only where the DNA matches it firmly. Clone size is given for some rows only: seen once, a few or many times, or a class if the clone is expanded.

TRBJ2-7	-	-	TRBV6-6	TGTGCCAGCAGTTCCCGAGCCTACGAGCAGTACTTC	CASSSRAYEQYF
TRBJ2-7	-	-	TRBV25-1	TGTGCCAGCACCCTGGACAGTCCCTACGAGCAGTACTTC	CASTLDSPYEQYF
TRBJ2-6	-	-	TRBV6-1	TGTGCCAGCAGTGCGCCGGGACGGGTAACCTCTGGGGCCAACGTCCTGACTTTC	CASSAPGRVTSGANVLTF
TRBJ2-1	-	-	TRBV4-2	TGTGCCAGCAGCCAAGATTCGGCGGGAGAGCAGTTCTTC	CASSQDSAGEQFF
TRBJ1-5	-	-	TRBV9	TGTGCCAGCAGCGTAGGGGCAGATAGCAATCAGCCCCAGCATTTT	CASSVGADSNQPQHF
TRBJ1-5	-	-	TRBV7-8	TGTGCCAGCAGCTTAGCGGGCTTTCAGCCCCAGCATTTT	CASSLAGFQPQHF
TRBJ2-7	-	-	TRBV6-1	TGTGCCAGCAGTGAAGTGTCCGGGGGACCCTGGGCCTACGAGCAGTACTTC	CASSEVSGGPWAYEQYF
TRBJ2-7	-	-	TRBV28	TGTGCCAGCAGTTTATTGACAGAATCAAGGGAGCAGTACTTC	CASSLLTESREQYF
TRBJ1-5	-	-	TRBV28	TGTGCCAGCGGAAAAACAGGGCTGAATCAGCCCCAGCATTTT	CASGKTGLNQPQHF
TRBJ2-1	-	TRBD2	TRBV7-8	TGTGCCAGCAGCTTAGCCGGGACTACCAATGAGCAGTTCTTC	CASSLAGTTNEQFF
TRBJ1-1	-	-	TRBV5-1	TGCGCCAGCAGCGAGCAAGGACACGGTCGAGCTTTCTTT	CASSEQGHGRAFF
TRBJ1-4	few	-	TRBV2	TGTGCCAGCAACAGAGTTAATGAAAAACTGTTTTTT	CASNRVNEKLFF
TRBJ2-7	-	TRBD2	TRBV11-2	TGTGCCAGCAGCTTAAGGTGGGATAGCGGGAGTTTCCGCTACGAGCAGTACTTC	CASSLRWDSGSFRYEQYF
TRBJ2-7	-	-	TRBV6-6	TGTGCCAGCAGTTCCCGAGCCTACGAGCAGTACTTC	CASSSRAYEQYF
TRBJ1-4	-	-	TRBV7-8	TGTGCCAGCAGCGCCCCTCAACAGGGTGGGGGAGAAAAACTGTTTTTT	CASSAPQQGGGEKLFF
TRBJ2-3	-	TRBD1	TRBV4-1	TGCGCCAGCAGCCAAGCACAACAGGGGGCTGATACGCAGTATTTT	CASSQAQQGADTQYF
TRBJ2-1	-	TRBD1	TRBV2	TGTGCCAGCAGGGTCCGACAGGGGATTGACAATGAGCAGTTCTTC	CASRVRQGIDNEQFF
TRBJ1-3	few	-	TRBV30	TGTGCCTGGAGTGTACGTGGGGGTGTAAACACCATATATTTT	CAWSVRGGVNTIYF